One and the same sample provided the 13 T cell receptor beta chains below, sequenced in a study of blood T cell repertoires in COVID-19. The data were produced by immunoSEQ multiplex PCR, yet TCRdb's version contains in-frame clones alone and is incomplete. The sample holds approximately 170,000 clones, around four fifths seen once. Sequencing was carried out using PBMCs or T cells enriched from blood (not recorded which). These receptors were taken from a woman aged 45-65 years who had recovered from COVID-19.

The chain couples TRBV12-3 or TRBV12-4 to TRBJ1-1; D unclear. This CDR3 spans 12 amino acids. Trimming removed 8 bases at V and 8 bases at J, with 15 bases between. As DNA, the CDR3 is TGTGCCAGCGACGACTCGGGAACGGAAGCTTTCTTT. Its protein is CASDDSGTEAFF.

The chain links TRBV7-9 to TRBJ1-5; 9 bases are shared with TRBD1. Germline V gives CDR1 SEHNR, CDR2 FQNEAQ (reference sequence). Trimming at V came to 5 bases and at J to 5 bases, leaving 10 bases not matched to a gene. The CDR3 is 16 amino acids. The CDR3 protein is CASSKGQGPDDQPQHF. The CDR3 DNA sequence: TGTGCCAGCAGCAAAGGACAGGGGCCTGACGATCAGCCCCAGCATTTT.

The chain couples TRBV28 to TRBJ1-6; D not resolved. V was trimmed by 3 bases and J by 12 bases, leaving 12 bases between them. The CDR3 is 13 amino acids. Per the germline V gene, CDR1 is MDHEN and CDR2 is SYDVKM. The CDR3 DNA reads as TGTGCCAGCAGTTTTAACTTAGCCAAACCCCTCCACTTT. Translation gives CASSFNLAKPLHF.

J is TRBJ1-1 and V is TRBV5-5; no clear D gene. Between the trimmed V and J ends, which lost 0 bases and 6 bases, there was a span of 6 bases. This CDR3 is built from 12 residues. Germline V lookup: CDR1 SGHKS, CDR2 YYEKEE (reference sequence). The CDR3 DNA sequence: TGTGCCAGCAGCTTGGCCACAGCTGAAGCTTTCTTT. This translates into CASSLATAEAFF. Looking up the rest from reference TRBV5-5 and TRBJ1-1 gives the full variable domain: DAGVTQSPTHLIKTRGQQVTLRCSPISGHKSVSWYQQVLGQGPQFIFQYYEKEERGRGNFPDRFSARQFPNYSSELNVNALLLGDSALYLCASSLATAEAFFGQGTRLTVV.

This chain joins TRBV6-1 and TRBJ1-1; D call uncertain. The CDR3 runs 16 residues. V was pared by 1 base and J by 1 base, with 13 bases between. Germline values: CDR1 MNHNS, CDR2 SASEGT. DNA of the CDR3: TGTGCCAGCAGTGAAGATGTTCACCGCAGGAACACTGAAGCTTTCTTT. Protein sequence: CASSEDVHRRNTEAFF.

The chain employs TRBV9 and TRBJ2-1, with D possibly TRBD1 on 5 matching bases. The germline V gene has CDR1 SGDLS and CDR2 YYNGEE. Trimming took 8 bases from V and 7 from J, leaving 13 bases between them. This CDR3 has 12 residues. CDR3 coding DNA: TGTGCCAGTCGATTTAGGGGTAATGAGCAGTTCTTC. Amino acids: CASRFRGNEQFF. The whole variable domain, remainder taken from reference TRBV9 and TRBJ2-1, is DSGVTQTPKHLITATGQRVTLRCSPRSGDLSVYWYQQSLDQGLQFLIQYYNGEERAKGNILERFSAQQFPDLHSELNLSSLELGDSALYFCASRFRGNEQFFGPGTRLTVL.

Comments on this clone: One end of the junction does not line up with germline, which may come from a read error. The chain is built from TRBV7-7 and TRBJ2-5, with D possibly being TRBD1 (6 bases). Germline assignment: CDR1 SSHAT and CDR2 FNYEAQ (reference sequence). The CDR3 length is 15 residues. The CDR3 protein is CASSLIRGSQETQYF. The DNA of the CDR3 is TGTGCTAGCAGCTTGATCAGGGGCTCGCAAGAGACCCAGTACTTC.

The V and J genes are TRBV27 and TRBJ2-3; no clear D. V lost 7 bases and J 3 bases, leaving 11 bases between the germline ends. The CDR3 runs 13 residues. The germline CDR1 and CDR2 sequences are MNHEY and SMNVEV (reference sequence). CDR3 nucleotide sequence: TGTGCCAGCACCCTGAGTGGTACAGATACGCAGTATTTT. It is translated as CASTLSGTDTQYF.

Many counts were recorded for this clone. The rearrangement uses TRBV7-9 and TRBJ1-5; D is ambiguous. This CDR3 spans 16 amino acids. The ends were cut back, 1 base at V and 7 bases at J, with 17 bases in the middle. The germline CDR1 and CDR2 sequences are SEHNR and FQNEAQ (reference sequence). CDR3 loop: CASSLGSGFQGQPQHF. The CDR3 bases are TGTGCCAGCAGCTTAGGTTCGGGGTTCCAAGGCCAGCCCCAGCATTTT.

This clone was counted a few times. The rearrangement uses TRBV5-1 and TRBJ2-3, with 8 nucleotides matching TRBD2. Germline values: CDR1 SGHRS, CDR2 YFSETQ. V lost 7 bases and J lost 2; bases outside the gene matches: 12. The CDR3 is 16 residues long. The CDR3 coding sequence is TGCGCCAGCTCAAAGGGAGCGGGAGCCTACACAGATACGCAGTATTTT. Residues: CASSKGAGAYTDTQYF.

V gene TRBV5-1 combines with J gene TRBJ2-1; D unclear. Germline loops: CDR1 SGHRS, CDR2 YFSETQ. Trimming took 4 bases from V and 6 from J, leaving 20 bases between them. The CDR3 spans 16 residues. CDR3 residues: CASSPTPHVPGNEQFF. The CDR3 region has the DNA TGCGCCAGCAGCCCGACCCCGCACGTTCCGGGCAATGAGCAGTTCTTC.

This chain connects TRBV27 to TRBJ2-5, with 8 bases identical to TRBD1. Germline CDR1 is MNHEY and CDR2 is SMNVEV (reference sequence). This CDR3 is built from 15 residues. V was clipped by 4 bases and J by 1 base; unmatched bases: 5. CDR3 amino acids: CASSSGQVGQETQYF. DNA for the CDR3: TGTGCCAGCAGTTCGGGACAGGTCGGCCAAGAGACCCAGTACTTC.

CDR3 protein: CASSAQAGKYNEQFF. CDR3 coding DNA: TGCGCCAGCAGCGCCCAAGCGGGGAAATACAATGAGCAGTTCTTC. The V gene is TRBV10-2, the J gene TRBJ2-1; 7 bases are shared with TRBD2. V shed 6 bases, J shed 4 bases, and the junction held 9 bases outside the gene matches. Germline V gives CDR1 WSHSY, CDR2 SAAADI. The CDR3 has 15 amino acids.